A selection of T cell receptor beta chains follows, all from one sample in a study of T-cell memory formation after mild COVID-19. TCRdb used MiXCR to reprocess the 5' RACE reads, holding one entry per CDR3 protein. Found here are 580,000 or so distinct CDR3 sequences, roughly 17% of them singletons; the top ten hold roughly 8.2%. Source material: PBMCs or a T cell subset sorted from them (not recorded which). The receptors were gathered from an adult woman who had mild COVID-19 (a few samples of this study predate the infection). Cell type and time point are not known. CDR3s include the opening cysteine and the closing phenylalanine or tryptophan. The order of the fields is clone size, D gene, CDR3 length, V gene, J gene, CDR3 DNA, CDR3 protein. D genes are given only for firm matches. The listing skips clone size in some rows; elsewhere it reads once, few, many or a size class.

clone size: many; D gene: NA; CDR3 length: 10; V gene: TRBV7-2; J gene: TRBJ2-3; CDR3 DNA: TGTGCCAGCAGCTTGGGTACGCAGTATTTT; CDR3 protein: CASSLGTQYF
clone size: few; D gene: NA; CDR3 length: 16; V gene: TRBV4-3; J gene: TRBJ2-1; CDR3 DNA: TGCGCCAGCAGCCAAGATTGGCGGGACTCCTACAATGAGCAGTTCTTC; CDR3 protein: CASSQDWRDSYNEQFF
clone size: NA; D gene: NA; CDR3 length: 15; V gene: TRBV4-1; J gene: TRBJ1-1; CDR3 DNA: TGCGCCAGCAGCCAAGAGACAGCCCTTGCCACTGAAGCTTTCTTT; CDR3 protein: CASSQETALATEAFF
clone size: NA; D gene: TRBD1; CDR3 length: 15; V gene: TRBV9; J gene: TRBJ1-1; CDR3 DNA: TGTGCCAGCAGCGTAGATGACAGGGGGAACACTGAAGCTTTCTTT; CDR3 protein: CASSVDDRGNTEAFF
clone size: NA; D gene: NA; CDR3 length: 13; V gene: TRBV12-3/TRBV12-4; J gene: TRBJ1-1; CDR3 DNA: TGTGCCAGCAGTTACCTAGGTGGGGGGTCGGCTTTCTTT; CDR3 protein: CASSYLGGGSAFF
clone size: NA; D gene: TRBD2; CDR3 length: 20; V gene: TRBV12-3/TRBV12-4; J gene: TRBJ2-1; CDR3 DNA: TGTGCCAGCAACCCCGGGTTCGCTCGGCTTAGCGGGAGTAGTTACAATGAGCAGTTCTTC; CDR3 protein: CASNPGFARLSGSSYNEQFF
clone size: NA; D gene: TRBD2; CDR3 length: 14; V gene: TRBV6-1; J gene: TRBJ2-3; CDR3 DNA: TGTGCCAGCCGGGAGACTAGCGGGATTCCTCCCCTGGATTTT; CDR3 protein: CASRETSGIPPLDF
clone size: few; D gene: TRBD2; CDR3 length: 19; V gene: TRBV7-2; J gene: TRBJ2-3; CDR3 DNA: TGTGCCAGCAGCTTATATTGGGTTGGAGCGGGAGGGCTCCCAGATACGCAGTATTTT; CDR3 protein: CASSLYWVGAGGLPDTQYF
clone size: few; D gene: NA; CDR3 length: 14; V gene: TRBV20-1; J gene: TRBJ1-5; CDR3 DNA: TGCAGTGCTAGAGGGGGGCAGGACCTTCAGCCCCAGCATTTT; CDR3 protein: CSARGGQDLQPQHF
clone size: NA; D gene: TRBD2; CDR3 length: 16; V gene: TRBV24-1; J gene: TRBJ2-1; CDR3 DNA: TGTGCCACCAGCGATCTACTAGCGGGAGAGGGTAATGAGCAGTTCTTC; CDR3 protein: CATSDLLAGEGNEQFF
clone size: few; D gene: NA; CDR3 length: 16; V gene: TRBV3-1; J gene: TRBJ2-3; CDR3 DNA: TGTGCCAGCAAACTTGGACAGCACTCTTACACAGATACGCAGTATTTT; CDR3 protein: CASKLGQHSYTDTQYF
clone size: NA; D gene: TRBD1; CDR3 length: 14; V gene: TRBV7-9; J gene: TRBJ2-5; CDR3 DNA: TGTGCCAGCAGCAATGACAGGGTTGAAGAGACCCAGTACTTC; CDR3 protein: CASSNDRVEETQYF
clone size: few; D gene: TRBD2; CDR3 length: 16; V gene: TRBV12-3/TRBV12-4; J gene: TRBJ2-2; CDR3 DNA: TGTGCCAGCAGTTTCGTGGGACTAGTCAACACCGGGGAGCTGTTTTTT; CDR3 protein: CASSFVGLVNTGELFF
clone size: many; D gene: TRBD2; CDR3 length: 16; V gene: TRBV9; J gene: TRBJ2-3; CDR3 DNA: TGTGCCAGCAGCGCGGGACTAGCGGGGGGCACAGATACGCAGTATTTT; CDR3 protein: CASSAGLAGGTDTQYF
clone size: few; D gene: TRBD1; CDR3 length: 14; V gene: TRBV29-1; J gene: TRBJ1-2; CDR3 DNA: TGCAGCGTTAACACGGGACAGGGGAGGTATGGCTACACCTTC; CDR3 protein: CSVNTGQGRYGYTF
clone size: few; D gene: TRBD2; CDR3 length: 15; V gene: TRBV20-1; J gene: TRBJ2-5; CDR3 DNA: TGCAGTGCTAGAGATCAAAGCGGGAGTCCGGAGACCCAGTACTTC; CDR3 protein: CSARDQSGSPETQYF
clone size: few; D gene: NA; CDR3 length: 14; V gene: TRBV4-1; J gene: TRBJ1-2; CDR3 DNA: TGCGCCAGCAGCCTGACTGGCAGCGCCTATGGCTACACCTTC; CDR3 protein: CASSLTGSAYGYTF
clone size: few; D gene: TRBD1; CDR3 length: 15; V gene: TRBV24-1; J gene: TRBJ1-5; CDR3 DNA: TGTGCCACCAGTGAGGGCGGACAGGGAGAACAGCCCCAGCATTTT; CDR3 protein: CATSEGGQGEQPQHF
clone size: NA; D gene: TRBD2; CDR3 length: 13; V gene: TRBV19; J gene: TRBJ2-1; CDR3 DNA: TGTGCCAGTAGCGGGAGGGGGTACAATGAGCAGTTCTTC; CDR3 protein: CASSGRGYNEQFF
clone size: NA; D gene: NA; CDR3 length: 15; V gene: TRBV2; J gene: TRBJ1-1; CDR3 DNA: TGTGCCAGCTTTAGATCCAGGGAGTTGAACACTGAAGCTTTCTTT; CDR3 protein: CASFRSRELNTEAFF
clone size: NA; D gene: TRBD2; CDR3 length: 16; V gene: TRBV12-3/TRBV12-4; J gene: TRBJ2-1; CDR3 DNA: TGTGCCAGCAGGACTAGCGGGACCTCCTCCTACAATGAGCAGTTCTTC; CDR3 protein: CASRTSGTSSYNEQFF
clone size: many; D gene: NA; CDR3 length: 17; V gene: TRBV9; J gene: TRBJ1-3; CDR3 DNA: TGTGCCAGCAGCGTGGCGGGGTCCGATGTCTCTGGAAACACCATATATTTT; CDR3 protein: CASSVAGSDVSGNTIYF
clone size: few; D gene: NA; CDR3 length: 13; V gene: TRBV5-1; J gene: TRBJ2-3; CDR3 DNA: TGCGCCAGCAGCTCGGAACGTTTGGATACGCAGTATTTT; CDR3 protein: CASSSERLDTQYF
clone size: few; D gene: TRBD2; CDR3 length: 14; V gene: TRBV24-1; J gene: TRBJ2-2; CDR3 DNA: TGTGCCACCGCCGGGACTACTTACACCGGGGAGCTGTTTTTT; CDR3 protein: CATAGTTYTGELFF
clone size: NA; D gene: NA; CDR3 length: 17; V gene: TRBV5-1; J gene: TRBJ1-1; CDR3 DNA: TGCGCCAGCAGCTTGGGATGGGGGGGCCCCAACAGCACTGAAGCTTTCTTT; CDR3 protein: CASSLGWGGPNSTEAFF
clone size: NA; D gene: NA; CDR3 length: 14; V gene: TRBV10-3; J gene: TRBJ2-3; CDR3 DNA: TGTGCCATCAGTCCAGGAGATGGAACAGATACGCAGTATTTT; CDR3 protein: CAISPGDGTDTQYF
clone size: NA; D gene: TRBD1; CDR3 length: 13; V gene: TRBV25-1; J gene: TRBJ1-1; CDR3 DNA: TGTGCCAGCAGTTCGGTCTTAGGGACAGGGTACTTCTTT; CDR3 protein: CASSSVLGTGYFF
clone size: few; D gene: NA; CDR3 length: 13; V gene: TRBV29-1; J gene: TRBJ2-2; CDR3 DNA: TGCAGCGGGTTGGAAGCAAACACCGGGGAGCTGTTTTTT; CDR3 protein: CSGLEANTGELFF
clone size: NA; D gene: TRBD1; CDR3 length: 16; V gene: TRBV6-6; J gene: TRBJ2-3; CDR3 DNA: TGTGCCAGCAGAAACACCCCGGGGACAGATACAGATACGCAGTATTTT; CDR3 protein: CASRNTPGTDTDTQYF
clone size: once; D gene: NA; CDR3 length: 13; V gene: TRBV12-3/TRBV12-4; J gene: TRBJ1-5; CDR3 DNA: TGTGCCAGCAGCTTGAACATCGATCAGCCCCAGCATTTT; CDR3 protein: CASSLNIDQPQHF
clone size: NA; D gene: NA; CDR3 length: 16; V gene: TRBV12-3/TRBV12-4; J gene: TRBJ2-4; CDR3 DNA: TGTGCCAGCAGTTTATTTTCGCAGGAGTGGGGAAACATTCAGTACTTC; CDR3 protein: CASSLFSQEWGNIQYF
clone size: few; D gene: TRBD2; CDR3 length: 15; V gene: TRBV10-3; J gene: TRBJ2-3; CDR3 DNA: TGTGCCATCAGTGAGTCGAGCGGGGGGCCAGATACGCAGTATTTT; CDR3 protein: CAISESSGGPDTQYF
clone size: NA; D gene: TRBD1; CDR3 length: 14; V gene: TRBV5-1; J gene: TRBJ2-1; CDR3 DNA: TGCGCCAGCAGCGCGCCGGACAGGGTAATAGGGGAGTTCTTC; CDR3 protein: CASSAPDRVIGEFF
clone size: NA; D gene: NA; CDR3 length: 11; V gene: TRBV7-9; J gene: TRBJ2-7; CDR3 DNA: TGTGCCAGCAGCTTCGACCGGGAGCAGTACTTC; CDR3 protein: CASSFDREQYF
clone size: few; D gene: NA; CDR3 length: 13; V gene: TRBV6-5; J gene: TRBJ2-5; CDR3 DNA: TGTGCCAGCATGGTACAGGGTTCGGAGACCCAGTACTTC; CDR3 protein: CASMVQGSETQYF
clone size: NA; D gene: NA; CDR3 length: 16; V gene: TRBV3-1; J gene: TRBJ2-5; CDR3 DNA: TGTGCCAGCAGCCAATCGTGGACTCGTGGTTCCGAGACCCAGTACTTC; CDR3 protein: CASSQSWTRGSETQYF
clone size: NA; D gene: NA; CDR3 length: 15; V gene: TRBV3-1; J gene: TRBJ2-5; CDR3 DNA: TGTGCCAGCAGCCCTCCTCTGGGCCACCAAGAGACCCAGTACTTC; CDR3 protein: CASSPPLGHQETQYF
clone size: few; D gene: NA; CDR3 length: 15; V gene: TRBV11-2; J gene: TRBJ2-7; CDR3 DNA: TGTGCCAGCAGCTTAGCGGGTTACGGAGCCTACGAGCAGTACTTC; CDR3 protein: CASSLAGYGAYEQYF
clone size: NA; D gene: NA; CDR3 length: 15; V gene: TRBV2; J gene: TRBJ2-2; CDR3 DNA: TGTGCCAGCAGTGAAGATCATTTTATCACCGGGGAGCTGTTTTTT; CDR3 protein: CASSEDHFITGELFF
clone size: few; D gene: NA; CDR3 length: 12; V gene: TRBV9; J gene: TRBJ2-1; CDR3 DNA: TGTGCCAGCAGCGTCCCCGGGGCTGAGCAGTTCTTC; CDR3 protein: CASSVPGAEQFF
clone size: many; D gene: NA; CDR3 length: 12; V gene: TRBV12-3/TRBV12-4; J gene: TRBJ2-3; CDR3 DNA: TGTGCCAGCAGTTTACTCGAGGATACGCAGTATTTT; CDR3 protein: CASSLLEDTQYF
clone size: few; D gene: NA; CDR3 length: 15; V gene: TRBV10-3; J gene: TRBJ2-2; CDR3 DNA: TGTGCCATCATGCGGACAGCGGCGAACACCGGGGAGCTGTTTTTT; CDR3 protein: CAIMRTAANTGELFF
clone size: NA; D gene: NA; CDR3 length: 13; V gene: TRBV9; J gene: TRBJ2-5; CDR3 DNA: TGTGCCAGCAGCGTAGCCCCCTGGGAGACCCAGTACTTC; CDR3 protein: CASSVAPWETQYF
clone size: few; D gene: TRBD2; CDR3 length: 18; V gene: TRBV20-1; J gene: TRBJ2-3; CDR3 DNA: TGCAGTGCTAGAGATCGAAGTCGCGGGGGAACCCTCACAGATACGCAGTATTTT; CDR3 protein: CSARDRSRGGTLTDTQYF
clone size: few; D gene: NA; CDR3 length: 14; V gene: TRBV7-6; J gene: TRBJ2-2; CDR3 DNA: TGTGCCAGCAGGCTAGGAGTGAACACCGGGGAGCTGTTTTTT; CDR3 protein: CASRLGVNTGELFF
clone size: few; D gene: TRBD1; CDR3 length: 15; V gene: TRBV10-3; J gene: TRBJ1-2; CDR3 DNA: TGTGCCATCAGTGAGTCGAGACAGGGGTCCTATGGCTACACCTTC; CDR3 protein: CAISESRQGSYGYTF
clone size: once; D gene: NA; CDR3 length: 13; V gene: TRBV11-3; J gene: TRBJ1-4; CDR3 DNA: TGTGCCAGCAAAACAGGTCCTAATGAAAAACTGTTTTTT; CDR3 protein: CASKTGPNEKLFF
clone size: NA; D gene: NA; CDR3 length: 12; V gene: TRBV12-3/TRBV12-4; J gene: TRBJ2-7; CDR3 DNA: TGTGCCAGCAGTTTTCTCGAAGGCGAGCAGTACTTC; CDR3 protein: CASSFLEGEQYF
clone size: few; D gene: NA; CDR3 length: 13; V gene: TRBV7-2; J gene: TRBJ2-3; CDR3 DNA: TGTGCCAGCAGCTCTGGACTTCCTGATACGCAGTATTTT; CDR3 protein: CASSSGLPDTQYF
clone size: NA; D gene: TRBD1; CDR3 length: 16; V gene: TRBV6-5; J gene: TRBJ2-1; CDR3 DNA: TGTGCCAGCAGTTACGGCGGGACAGGGCCCAACAATGAGCAGTTCTTC; CDR3 protein: CASSYGGTGPNNEQFF
clone size: NA; D gene: NA; CDR3 length: 15; V gene: TRBV5-4; J gene: TRBJ2-1; CDR3 DNA: TGTGCCAGCAGCCCCTGGAGGGCCGGGGGCAATGAGCAGTTCTTC; CDR3 protein: CASSPWRAGGNEQFF
clone size: NA; D gene: NA; CDR3 length: 13; V gene: TRBV9; J gene: TRBJ2-7; CDR3 DNA: TGTGCCAGCAGCCCGGGACTTCCCTACGAGCAGTACTTC; CDR3 protein: CASSPGLPYEQYF